Following are 7 T cell receptor beta chains from one sample sequenced in a study of T cell responses to AZD1222 COVID-19 vaccine. Using immunoSEQ multiplex PCR, the repertoire was profiled, and TCRdb retains in-frame clones only, with some absent. The repertoire consists of 130,000 to 150,000 clones, with over 75% occurring once and the leading ten covering around 1.6%. Source: peripheral blood, taken on day 0 of AZD1222 vaccination. The receptors were sampled from an adult in good health.

The chain joins TRBV5-1 to TRBJ1-6; no firm D call. The CDR3 is made up of 15 amino acids. Trimming removed 0 bases from V and 0 bases from J, with 4 bases in between. Germline CDR1 SGHRS, CDR2 YFSETQ. This CDR3 reads CASSLVSSYNSPLHF. For the CDR3, the DNA is TGCGCCAGCAGCTTGGTTAGCTCCTATAATTCACCCCTCCACTTT.

The chain uses TRBV2 and TRBJ2-3; either TRBD1 or TRBD2 may supply D (6 bases each). CDR1 is SNHLY and CDR2 is FYNNEI in the germline V gene. Trimming removed 9 bases from V and 0 bases from J, with 13 bases in between. This CDR3 is 14 amino acids long. The CDR3 is CARGGVKSTDTQYF. DNA for the CDR3: TGTGCCAGGGGGGGCGTAAAAAGCACAGATACGCAGTATTTT.

The V gene is TRBV28, the J gene TRBJ1-1, with TRBD1 matching over 8 bases. Germline-derived CDR1 and CDR2 are MDHEN and SYDVKM. This CDR3 contains 15 residues. V shed 4 bases, J shed 11 bases, and the junction held 15 bases outside the gene matches. The CDR3, as DNA: TGTGCCAGCAGTTCCGATTCAGGGGGCCCCCTTCGGGCTTTCTTT. Protein product: CASSSDSGGPLRAFF.

This clone was picked up a small number of times. V gene TRBV9 combines with J gene TRBJ2-3; perhaps TRBD2 as D (6 bases). The CDR3 contains 10 residues. V was shortened by 7 bases and J by 6 bases, with 6 bases between the two germline ends. Germline assignment: CDR1 SGDLS and CDR2 YYNGEE. Here the CDR3 reads CASGGDTQYF. Here the CDR3 DNA reads TGTGCCAGCGGGGGGGATACGCAGTATTTT.

The chain recombines TRBV21-1 with TRBJ2-7; the table assigns TRBD1, which was not confirmed against the DNA. TRBV21-1 is deemed a pseudogene. CDR3 size: 14 residues. CDR3 protein: CASSRWDNSYEQYF. The DNA for the CDR3 is TGTGCCAGCAGCAGGTGGGACAACTCCTACGAGCAGTACTTC.

The V and J genes are TRBV7-8 and TRBJ1-6; D might be TRBD1 (6 bases). The germline V gene encodes CDR1 SGHVS and CDR2 FQNEAQ. Trimming removed 4 bases at V and 8 bases at J, with 15 bases between. The CDR3 loop spans 15 amino acids. CDR3 amino acids: CASSSPGTRDSPLHF. The DNA for the CDR3 is TGTGCCAGCAGCTCCCCCGGGACAAGGGATTCACCCCTCCACTTT.

The V and J genes are TRBV18 and TRBJ2-7; TRBD1 matches 7 bases. The CDR3 contains 14 residues. Unmatched junction bases numbered 4, after V lost 2 bases and J lost 3 bases. Germline CDR1 reads KGHSH; CDR2 reads LQKENI. CDR3 residues: CASSPRGGGYEQYF. The CDR3 nucleotides are TGTGCCAGCTCACCAAGAGGGGGCGGCTACGAGCAGTACTTC.